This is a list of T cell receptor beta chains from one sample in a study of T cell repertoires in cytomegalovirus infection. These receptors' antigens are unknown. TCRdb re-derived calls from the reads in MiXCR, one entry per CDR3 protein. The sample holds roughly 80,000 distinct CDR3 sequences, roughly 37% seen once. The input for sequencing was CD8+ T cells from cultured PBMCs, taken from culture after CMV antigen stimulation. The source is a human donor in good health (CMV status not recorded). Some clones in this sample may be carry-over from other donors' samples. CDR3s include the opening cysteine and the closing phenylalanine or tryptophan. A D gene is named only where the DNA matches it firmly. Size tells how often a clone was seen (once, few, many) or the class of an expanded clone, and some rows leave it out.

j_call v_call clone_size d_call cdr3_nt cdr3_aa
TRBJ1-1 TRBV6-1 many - TGTGCCAGCAGTGAAAAAGAGGCGGGAAACACTGAAGCTTTCTTT CASSEKEAGNTEAFF
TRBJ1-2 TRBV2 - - TGTGCCAGCAGCCCCGATTTCGGGGGTGGACGAAGCTATGGCTACACCTTC CASSPDFGGGRSYGYTF
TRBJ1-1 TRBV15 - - TGTGCCACCAGCAGAGGAGTCCTTAGGCGGGACAACACTGAAGCTTTCTTT CATSRGVLRRDNTEAFF
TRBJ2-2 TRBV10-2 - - TGCGCCAGCAGCCTTCAGACGGACGGGACCGGGGAGCTGTTTTTT CASSLQTDGTGELFF
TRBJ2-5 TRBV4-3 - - TGCGCCAGCAGCCAATCACCAGGGACTGCGCTGGAGACCCAGTACTTC CASSQSPGTALETQYF
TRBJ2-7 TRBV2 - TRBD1 TGTGCCAGCAGAGAGGCCTCGACAGGGACCTATACCTACGAGCAGTACTTC CASREASTGTYTYEQYF
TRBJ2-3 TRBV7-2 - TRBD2 TGTGCCAGCAGCCCGCCGGGGGGGCTAGCGGGGTTGAAGACAGATACGCAGTATTTT CASSPPGGLAGLKTDTQYF
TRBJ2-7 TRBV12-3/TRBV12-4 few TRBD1 TGTGCCAGCACTGGGACAGTCGAGCAGTACTTC CASTGTVEQYF
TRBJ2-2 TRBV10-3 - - TGTGCCATCTCGGTGGACACCGGGGAGCTGTTTTTT CAISVDTGELFF
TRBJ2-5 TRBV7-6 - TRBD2 TGTGCCAGCAGCTTCTCGCGGGGGGGGGAGACCCAGTACTTC CASSFSRGGETQYF
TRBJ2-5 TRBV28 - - TGTGCCAGCAGACCCAAAGAGGTGAGGACCGACGACCAAGAGACCCAGTACTTC CASRPKEVRTDDQETQYF
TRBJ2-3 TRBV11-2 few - TGTGCCAGCAGCTTGCGTTTTGGGGGGGGCTTGCAGGATACGCAGTATTTT CASSLRFGGGLQDTQYF
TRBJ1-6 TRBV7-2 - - TGTGCCAGCAGCCAGATCGCGTCGCAATTCTCCTATAATTCACCCCTCCACTTT CASSQIASQFSYNSPLHF
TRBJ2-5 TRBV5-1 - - TGCGCCAGCAGCTTGGCGGTGGGCGGGCAAGAGACCCAGTACTTC CASSLAVGGQETQYF
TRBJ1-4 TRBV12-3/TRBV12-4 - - TGTGCCAGCAGTCCCCGGGCAGGCCTGGTAACTAATGAAAAACTGTTTTTT CASSPRAGLVTNEKLFF
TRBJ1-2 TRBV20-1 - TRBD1 TGCAGTGCACCGGGGACAGCCACCTCTAACTATGGCTACACCTTC CSAPGTATSNYGYTF
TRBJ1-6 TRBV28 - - TGTGCCAGCAGTCCCGGGACGGCGAGCTCCTATAATTCACCCCTCCACTTT CASSPGTASSYNSPLHF
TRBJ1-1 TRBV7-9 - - TGTGCCAGCAGCTTACGAGACGGACTTAACACTGAAGCTTTCTTT CASSLRDGLNTEAFF
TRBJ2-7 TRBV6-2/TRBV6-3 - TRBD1 TGTGCCAGCAGTTACACAGGGGGATCCTACGAGCAGTACTTC CASSYTGGSYEQYF
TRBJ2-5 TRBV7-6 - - TGTGCCAGCAGCTTAGTTCCGTGGGAGGTTGAAGAGACCCAGTACTTT CASSLVPWEVEETQYF
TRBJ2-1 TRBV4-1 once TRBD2 TGCGCCAGCAGCCATGTGGCGTCGACTAGCGGGGGGCAGGATGAGCAGTTCTTC CASSHVASTSGGQDEQFF
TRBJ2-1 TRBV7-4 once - TGTGCCAGCAGCTTAGAGGGGTCCTCCTCCTACAATGAGCAGTTCTTC CASSLEGSSSYNEQFF
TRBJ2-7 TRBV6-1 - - TGTGCCAGCAGCGAGGATAGGTGGGGGACCTCCTACGAGCAGTACTTC CASSEDRWGTSYEQYF
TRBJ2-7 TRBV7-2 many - TGTGCCAGCAGCCCCTCGGACGCCCACTACGAGCAGTACTTC CASSPSDAHYEQYF
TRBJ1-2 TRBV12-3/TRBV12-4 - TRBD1 TGTGCCAGCAGTTTAAGGCCGGGACAGGGTGATGGCTACACCTTC CASSLRPGQGDGYTF
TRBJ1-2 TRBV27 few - TGTGCCAGCAGTGGCGCCGACCTATATGGCTACACCTTC CASSGADLYGYTF
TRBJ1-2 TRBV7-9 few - TGTGCCAGCAGCTTAGGGGTCTATGGCTACACCTTC CASSLGVYGYTF
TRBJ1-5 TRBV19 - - TGTGCCAGTAGTATTCTGGACAGCGCTACTAGCAATCAGCCCCAGCATTTT CASSILDSATSNQPQHF
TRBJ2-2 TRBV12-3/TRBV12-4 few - TGTGCCAGCAGTTTAGGGGTCAGGGCCGGGGAGCTGTTTTTT CASSLGVRAGELFF
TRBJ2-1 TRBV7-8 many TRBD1 TGTGCCAGCAGCACTATAGACAGGGCCAATGAGCAGTTCTTC CASSTIDRANEQFF
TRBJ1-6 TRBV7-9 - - TGTGCCAGCAGCGACCTTAACGGGGAAGGCTCACCCCTCCACTTT CASSDLNGEGSPLHF
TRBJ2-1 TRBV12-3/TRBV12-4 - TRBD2 TGTGCCAGCAGAACTAGCGGGGGAGGGTTTTACAATGAGCAGTTCTTC CASRTSGGGFYNEQFF
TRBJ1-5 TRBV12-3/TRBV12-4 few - TGTGCCAGCAGTTCCGGGATTTATAGCAATCAGCCCCAGCATTTT CASSSGIYSNQPQHF
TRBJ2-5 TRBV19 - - TGTGCCAGTAGTATAGCCAGCCAGTACGGAGAGACCCAGTACTTC CASSIASQYGETQYF
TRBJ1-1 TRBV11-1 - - TGTGCCAGCAGCTACCGGGGATTGACTGAAGCTTTCTTT CASSYRGLTEAFF
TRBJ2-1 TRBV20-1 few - TGCAGTGCTAGCGAGCAACCCTACAATGAGCAGTTCTTC CSASEQPYNEQFF
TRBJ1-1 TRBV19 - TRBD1 TGTGCCAGTAGTCTCCGACAGGGGAACACTGAAGCTTTCTTT CASSLRQGNTEAFF
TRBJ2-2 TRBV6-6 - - TGTGCCAGCAGTTATACCCTTACCGGGGAGCTGTTTTTT CASSYTLTGELFF
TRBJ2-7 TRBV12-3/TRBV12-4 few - TGTGCCAGCAGTTCCCGGAAGGGTTCGGTCTACGAGCAGTACTTC CASSSRKGSVYEQYF
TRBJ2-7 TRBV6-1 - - TGTGCCAGCAGTGAAAGGTTGAGAGACTACGAGCAGTACTTC CASSERLRDYEQYF
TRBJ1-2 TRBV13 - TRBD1 TGTGCCAGCAGCTCCCTCTGGCCCACGGACAGGGGCTATGGCTACACCTTC CASSSLWPTDRGYGYTF
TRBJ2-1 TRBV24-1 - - TGTGCCACCAGTGAACAAGGAGGGGCAAGGGAGCAGTTCTTC CATSEQGGAREQFF
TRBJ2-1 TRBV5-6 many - TGTGCCAGCAGTATGGGACGGACTTACAATGAGCAGTTCTTC CASSMGRTYNEQFF
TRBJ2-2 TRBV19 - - TGTGCCAGTAGTATAGTTCAGGGGAGCTCCGGGGAGCTGTTTTTT CASSIVQGSSGELFF
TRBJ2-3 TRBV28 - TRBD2 TGTGCCAGCAGTTTCGCGGGGGGCACAGATACGCAGTATTTT CASSFAGGTDTQYF
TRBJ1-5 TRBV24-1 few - TGTGCCACCAGTGAATCTACGGGCCTTCCTAATCAGCCCCAGCATTTT CATSESTGLPNQPQHF
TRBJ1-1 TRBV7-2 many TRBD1 TGTGCCAGCAGCTCCTGGACAGGGACTGAAGCTTTCTTT CASSSWTGTEAFF
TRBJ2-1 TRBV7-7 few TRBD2 TGTGCTAGCAGCTTAGCTAGCGGGGGCTTCAATGAGCAGTTCTTC CASSLASGGFNEQFF
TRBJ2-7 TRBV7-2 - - TGTGCCAGCAGCTTAGGTGACCAGGGCCCCTACGAGCAGTACTTC CASSLGDQGPYEQYF
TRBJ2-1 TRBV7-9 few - TGTGCCAGCAGCGCCATAGGGGGGCAAGTCAATGAGCAGTTCTTC CASSAIGGQVNEQFF
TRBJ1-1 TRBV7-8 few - TGTGCCAGCAGCTCGGGACAAGAAGCTTTCTTT CASSSGQEAFF
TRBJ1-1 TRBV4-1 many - TGCGCCAGCAGCCAATATTCCAGGGGTTCAGGAACTGAAGCTTTCTTT CASSQYSRGSGTEAFF
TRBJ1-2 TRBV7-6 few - TGTGCCAGCAGCTCCGCCAACAGGGAACCTAACTATGGCTACACCTTC CASSSANREPNYGYTF
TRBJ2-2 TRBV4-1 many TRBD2 TGCGCCAGCAGCCAAGATGCACTAGCGGCTGAAACCGGGGAGCTGTTTTTT CASSQDALAAETGELFF
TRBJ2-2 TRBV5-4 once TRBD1 TGTGCCAGCAGCTTTCTCGGGACAGGGAACACCGGGGAGCTGTTTTTT CASSFLGTGNTGELFF